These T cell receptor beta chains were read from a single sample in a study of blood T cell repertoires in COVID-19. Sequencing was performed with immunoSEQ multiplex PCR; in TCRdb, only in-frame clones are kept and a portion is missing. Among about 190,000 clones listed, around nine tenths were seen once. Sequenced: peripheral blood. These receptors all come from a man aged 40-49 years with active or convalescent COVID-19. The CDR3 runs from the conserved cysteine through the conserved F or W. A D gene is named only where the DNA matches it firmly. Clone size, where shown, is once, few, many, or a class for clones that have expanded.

TGTGCCAGTAGTATAAGGGGGGGGTTTTACGAGCAGTACTTC | CASSIRGGFYEQYF | . | TRBJ2-7 | TRBV19 | once
TGTGCCAGCAGTTATATGCAGGGAAGCGGCTACACCTTC | CASSYMQGSGYTF | . | TRBJ1-2 | TRBV6-2/TRBV6-3 | once
TGTGCCAGCAGCTTTCGGACAGGGGACGAGCAGTACTTC | CASSFRTGDEQYF | TRBD1 | TRBJ2-7 | TRBV7-9 | .
TGTGCCAGCAGTGAAGTGGGCAGGGCTGGAAACACCATATATTTT | CASSEVGRAGNTIYF | . | TRBJ1-3 | TRBV6-1 | .
TGTGCCAGTACACGGGATCGTGCGTCCAAGAACACTGAAGCTTTCTTT | CASTRDRASKNTEAFF | . | TRBJ1-1 | TRBV19 | .
TGTGCCAGCAGTGGATTGAGCGGCTATGGCTACACCTTC | CASSGLSGYGYTF | . | TRBJ1-2 | TRBV27 | .
TGCGCCAGCAGCGCACAGGGGTCCTCCTACGAGCAGTACTTC | CASSAQGSSYEQYF | TRBD1 | TRBJ2-7 | TRBV5-1 | .
TGTGCCTGGAGTGACTTCGCAGATACGCAGTATTTT | CAWSDFADTQYF | . | TRBJ2-3 | TRBV30 | .
TGTGCCAGCAGCCAAGACGATGAGTCCACCTTGAACACTGAAGCTTTCTTT | CASSQDDESTLNTEAFF | . | TRBJ1-1 | TRBV4-2 | .
TGCAGCGTTGAAGATCGTGGGACAGGGATCTCGTTATTTTCCTACGAGCAGTACTTC | CSVEDRGTGISLFSYEQYF | TRBD1 | TRBJ2-7 | TRBV29-1 | few
TGTGCCAGCAGTTTAGCCCTAGCGGGGTACAATGAGCAGTTCTTC | CASSLALAGYNEQFF | TRBD2 | TRBJ2-1 | TRBV28 | few
TGTGCCAGCAGTTCCACCCTCGGGGTAAGGAGTGGCTACACCTTC | CASSSTLGVRSGYTF | . | TRBJ1-2 | TRBV28 | .
TGTGCCAGCAGTCCACAGGGTATCAGGAACACCATATATTTT | CASSPQGIRNTIYF | . | TRBJ1-3 | TRBV27 | .
TGTGCCACCAGCAATTACGCAGAACAAGAGACCCAGTACTTC | CATSNYAEQETQYF | . | TRBJ2-5 | TRBV15 | .
TGTGCCAGCAGCCCGGGACTAGCGGTTATCTACGAGCAGTACTTC | CASSPGLAVIYEQYF | TRBD2 | TRBJ2-7 | TRBV6-5 | .
TGTGCCAGCAGTTACAGGGTTGGGACCCAGTACTTC | CASSYRVGTQYF | . | TRBJ2-5 | TRBV12-3/TRBV12-4 | .
TGTGCCAGCAGCTTAGGGCAGGGGGCACTATACAATGAGCAGTTCTTC | CASSLGQGALYNEQFF | TRBD1 | TRBJ2-1 | TRBV7-2 | .
TGCGCCAGCAGCCAAGGACTAGCGGACAGGGGCTACACCTTC | CASSQGLADRGYTF | TRBD1 | TRBJ1-2 | TRBV4-3 | .
TGTGCCAGCAGCCAAGCCCGGACATCGACCACCGGGGAGCTGTTTTTT | CASSQARTSTTGELFF | . | TRBJ2-2 | TRBV3-1/TRBV3-2 | .
TGTGCCAGCAGCTTAGGATTCCAGGGGGCAGGGACATACAATGAGCAGTTCTTC | CASSLGFQGAGTYNEQFF | TRBD1 | TRBJ2-1 | TRBV7-9 | .
TGTGCCAGCAGTTTATGGGCCTCCGAGGTGAAGACCCAGTACTTC | CASSLWASEVKTQYF | . | TRBJ2-5 | TRBV28 | .
TGTGCCAGCAGCCTAGACGGTTATGAGAAACTGTTTTTT | CASSLDGYEKLFF | . | TRBJ1-4 | TRBV6-5 | .
TGTGCCAGCAGCGATGACAGCGGGGAGCTGTTTTTT | CASSDDSGELFF | . | TRBJ2-2 | TRBV2 | .
TGTGCCACCTCCCCGAGCTCTGGAAACACCATATATTTT | CATSPSSGNTIYF | . | TRBJ1-3 | TRBV13 | .
TGTGCCAGCAGCTTAGACCCCTATTCACCCCTCCACTTT | CASSLDPYSPLHF | . | TRBJ1-6 | TRBV11-3 | .
TGTGCCAGCAGCTCCAGACAGGGTAGGGACACCGGGGAGCTGTTTTTT | CASSSRQGRDTGELFF | TRBD1 | TRBJ2-2 | TRBV7-2 | .
TGTGCCTGGAGTCCCGGAGGTGAGGTTGGCTACACCTTC | CAWSPGGEVGYTF | . | TRBJ1-2 | TRBV30 | .
TGCAGCGTCGGGGGGGACGGGGAGCTGTTTTTT | CSVGGDGELFF | TRBD2 | TRBJ2-2 | TRBV29-1 | .
TGTGCCAGCAGCCACGGACAGGTTTACGAAAAACTGTTTTTT | CASSHGQVYEKLFF | TRBD1 | TRBJ1-4 | TRBV14 | .
TGCGCCAGTTGGGGGGAGAACTCTGGAAACACCATATATTTT | CASWGENSGNTIYF | . | TRBJ1-3 | TRBV5-1 | .
TGTGCCAGCAGCCAGGAGGGTCGGGATACGCAGTATTTT | CASSQEGRDTQYF | . | TRBJ2-3 | TRBV3-1/TRBV3-2 | .
TGCGCCAGCAGCGACGGACAGGAGGAGGGTTATAGTGGCTACACCTTC | CASSDGQEEGYSGYTF | TRBD1 | TRBJ1-2 | TRBV5-1 | .
TGTGCCAGCAGCTTAGAACGGGGGGGCCAGAATACGCAGTATTTT | CASSLERGGQNTQYF | TRBD2 | TRBJ2-3 | TRBV11-1 | few
TGCGCCAGCAGCTTGGTCGGGGGACCAGAGCTTGGAAACACCATATATTTT | CASSLVGGPELGNTIYF | . | TRBJ1-3 | TRBV5-1 | .
TGTGCCTGGAGTGTAGGCGGATCCGCCGCAAACACCATATATTTT | CAWSVGGSAANTIYF | . | TRBJ1-3 | TRBV30 | .
TGTGCCAGCAGCCGGGGACTTCGCCAAACAGATACGCAGTATTTT | CASSRGLRQTDTQYF | . | TRBJ2-3 | TRBV4-2 | .
TGTGCCAGCAGCCAAGTCCGGGAATCACCCCTCCACTTT | CASSQVRESPLHF | . | TRBJ1-6 | TRBV3-1/TRBV3-2 | .
TGTGCCAGCAGCGAAAGACAGGGCTGGGGCACTGAAGCTTTCTTT | CASSERQGWGTEAFF | TRBD1 | TRBJ1-1 | TRBV2 | .
TGTGCCACCAGCAGAGGACAGGGAACCTACGAGCAGTACTTC | CATSRGQGTYEQYF | TRBD1 | TRBJ2-7 | TRBV15 | once
TGTGCCAGCAGCCAAGAGAGTTACTATGGCTACACCTTC | CASSQESYYGYTF | . | TRBJ1-2 | TRBV3-1/TRBV3-2 | .
TGCAGCGTTGGAGCAGCAGGGGGCCCAGAGACCCAGTACTTC | CSVGAAGGPETQYF | TRBD1 | TRBJ2-5 | TRBV29-1 | .
TGTGCCAGCAGCCTGGTGGCCAGGGGGCCCCAGCATTTT | CASSLVARGPQHF | . | TRBJ1-5 | TRBV6-2/TRBV6-3 | .
TGTGCCAGCAGCAAAACCCGAGCCCGTTATCACCGGTGGGAGCTGTTTTTT | CASSKTRARYHRWELFF | . | TRBJ2-2 | TRBV21-1 | .
TGTGCCAGCAGCGACAGGGGCTCCTATAATTCACCCCTCCACTTT | CASSDRGSYNSPLHF | TRBD1 | TRBJ1-6 | TRBV6-5 | .
TGTGCCAGCAGCTTCTACGGGCCTAGCATCAATGAGCAGTTCTTC | CASSFYGPSINEQFF | . | TRBJ2-1 | TRBV5-6 | .
TGCGCCAGCAGCCAAGTGGCAGGGGGCAAAACTAACTATGGCTACACCTTC | CASSQVAGGKTNYGYTF | TRBD1 | TRBJ1-2 | TRBV4-1 | .
TGTGCCAGCTCACCACGTCGGAGCACAGATACGCAGTATTTT | CASSPRRSTDTQYF | . | TRBJ2-3 | TRBV18 | .
TGTGCCAGCAGCTTATCGCAGGGGGCGTATGGCTACACCTTC | CASSLSQGAYGYTF | TRBD1 | TRBJ1-2 | TRBV7-2 | .
TGTGCCAGCAGCTTATTTCGCTACGAGCAGTACTTC | CASSLFRYEQYF | . | TRBJ2-7 | TRBV7-9 | .
TGTGCCAGTAGTAGCTCCCGGGCAGGGGGGACTGAAGCTTTCTTT | CASSSSRAGGTEAFF | TRBD1 | TRBJ1-1 | TRBV19 | .
TGTGCCAGCAGCCAAGATGAGGGGGCCCACTATAATTCACCCCTCCACTTT | CASSQDEGAHYNSPLHF | TRBD1 | TRBJ1-6 | TRBV4-2 | .
TGTGCCTGGAGTGTACATAGGACAGAAGAGACCCAGTACTTC | CAWSVHRTEETQYF | . | TRBJ2-5 | TRBV30 | once
TGTGCCAGCAGCTTAGGGGAGGAGACCCAGTACTTC | CASSLGEETQYF | . | TRBJ2-5 | TRBV11-2 | .